The 5 T cell receptor beta chains below all came from one sample that was sequenced in a study of shared clonotypes between healthy human individuals. Clones were sequenced by immunoSEQ multiplex PCR, and TCRdb holds only the in-frame ones, with some missing. The sample lists roughly 510,000 clones; about 75% were seen once. Sequencing was carried out using PBMCs. All receptors derive from a woman between 40 and 50 years old in good health. Some clones in this sample may be carry-over from other donors' samples.

The V gene is TRBV18, the J gene TRBJ1-2, with D perhaps matching TRBD1 (5 bases). Germline V gives CDR1 KGHSH, CDR2 LQKENI. The CDR3 consists of 16 residues. With 3 bases removed from V and 0 bases from J, the gap between germline ends came to 14 bases. The CDR3 DNA sequence: TGTGCCAGCTCACCGACCATCCAGGACACTAACTATGGCTACACCTTC. Amino acids: CASSPTIQDTNYGYTF. The whole variable domain, filled in from reference TRBV18 and TRBJ1-2, reads NAGVMQNPRHLVRRRGQEARLRCSPMKGHSHVYWYRQLPEEGLKFMVYLQKENIIDESGMPKERFSAEFPKEGPSILRIQQVVRGDSAAYFCASSPTIQDTNYGYTFGSGTRLTVV.

The V and J genes are TRBV6-5 and TRBJ2-1; D may be TRBD1 (6 bases). The CDR3 contains 14 residues. In germline, CDR1 is MNHEY, CDR2 SVGAGI. V dropped 5 bases and J dropped 0 bases, with 8 bases sitting between them. The CDR3 loop reads CASSQTGSYNEQFF. CDR3 coding DNA: TGTGCCAGCAGTCAGACAGGCTCCTACAATGAGCAGTTCTTC.

This clone was observed a few times. The V and J genes are TRBV30 and TRBJ1-4; TRBD1 might be the D (6 bases). Looked up from germline, CDR1 is GTSNPN and CDR2 is SVGIG (reference sequence). This CDR3 is 15 amino acids long. Between the trimmed V and J ends, which lost 3 bases and 4 bases, there was a span of 15 bases. This chain's CDR3 is CAWSPGQSINEKLFF. Written as DNA, the CDR3 is TGTGCCTGGAGCCCTGGACAGAGCATTAATGAAAAACTGTTTTTT.

V and J are TRBV7-9 and TRBJ2-5; D call uncertain. The CDR3 sequence is 16 residues long. V was cut by 1 base and J by 5 bases, with 17 bases left in between. Germline assignment: CDR1 SEHNR and CDR2 FQNEAQ (reference sequence). The CDR3 DNA reads as TGTGCCAGCAGCTTAGTCCGAGACCTCCTTGGGGAGACCCAGTACTTC. Encoded protein: CASSLVRDLLGETQYF. The whole variable domain, remainder taken from reference TRBV7-9 and TRBJ2-5, is DTGVSQNPRHKITKRGQNVTFRCDPISEHNRLYWYRQTLGQGPEFLTYFQNEAQLEKSRLLSDRFSAERPKGSFSTLEIQRTEQGDSAMYLCASSLVRDLLGETQYFGPGTRLLVL.

The chain combines TRBV25-1 with TRBJ2-5, with D unclear. V was clipped by 4 bases and J by 4 bases, with 13 bases between them. The CDR3 runs to 14 residues. Germline lookup yields CDR1 MGHDK and CDR2 SYGVNS. CDR3 nucleotides: TGTGCCAGCAGTGTCCCCGGTGGGCTAGAGACCCAGTACTTC. Amino acids: CASSVPGGLETQYF. Variable domain in full (rest from reference TRBV25-1 and TRBJ2-5): EADIYQTPRYLVIGTGKKITLECSQTMGHDKMYWYQQDPGMELHLIHYSYGVNSTEKGDLSSESTVSRIRTEHFPLTLESARPSHTSQYLCASSVPGGLETQYFGPGTRLLVL.